This TCR beta chain came from a study of response to subunit inactivated influenza vaccine. Study findings and constraints: A suggestion made by the authors is that each seasonal influenza vaccination recruits few new T cells.

TCRdb redid the calling of the RT-PCR reads with MiXCR, one entry per CDR3 protein. The sample has roughly 700,000 distinct CDR3 sequences, approximately 15% seen once. As concerns this clonotype: Antigen specificity is unknown.

The input for sequencing was PBMCs from blood, taken 14 to 15 days before vaccination. The clonotype originates from a man in his forties or fifties who received an inactivated influenza vaccine.

The CDR3 loop is CASRDGTLGGELFF. As DNA, the CDR3 is TGTGCCAGCAGAGACGGGACTCTCGGCGGGGAGCTGTTTTTT. This chain connects TRBV2 to TRBJ2-2; tentative D call: TRBD2 (6 bases). Germline lookup yields CDR1 SNHLY and CDR2 FYNNEI. This CDR3 comprises 14 residues. V was pared by 6 bases and J by 7 bases, with 15 bases between.